Given below is one TCR beta chain in context. Its antigen is unidentified. The gene symbols are mouse symbols. The sample belongs to a study of CD8+ T cells in alopecia areata. Study information: Female C3H/HeJ mice aged roughly 7-11 weeks were given skin from C3H/HeJ graft donors, about 6-13 months old, that had spontaneous alopecia.

On the basis of CD4, CD8alpha, NKG2D, NKG2ACE and other markers, pooled cutaneous lymph node cells were sorted. Points from the study as a whole: Higher clonality than in normal scalp was seen in lesional scalp, especially alopecia totalis/universalis. Sequencing of scalp samples also captures resident alphabeta T cells of normal skin.

Extracted RNA was reverse transcribed into cDNA, the sequencing template. Produced via immunoSEQ multiplex PCR; TCRdb's table is partial and in-frame only. Singletons are absent from the sample, which has 270,000 or so clones. This receptor was identified in a C3H/HeJ mouse with alopecia areata. The strain's MHC haplotype is H2-k. The specimen was CD4+ T cells sorted from a lymph node.

The chain's CDR3 is CASSQEAWGGPSAETLYF. The DNA read from the CDR3 is TGTGCCAGCAGCCAAGAAGCCTGGGGGGGCCCTAGTGCAGAA. The chain uses TRBV5 and TRBJ2-3, with TRBD2 matching 10 bases. The read is 4 residues too short to cover the CDR3 end, so that end is filled in from the germline J gene. The CDR3 is 18 residues long. Germline loops: CDR1 LGHNA, CDR2 YNLKQL (reference sequence). Trimming removed 0 bases from V and 0 bases from J; junction bases left unmatched: 6.